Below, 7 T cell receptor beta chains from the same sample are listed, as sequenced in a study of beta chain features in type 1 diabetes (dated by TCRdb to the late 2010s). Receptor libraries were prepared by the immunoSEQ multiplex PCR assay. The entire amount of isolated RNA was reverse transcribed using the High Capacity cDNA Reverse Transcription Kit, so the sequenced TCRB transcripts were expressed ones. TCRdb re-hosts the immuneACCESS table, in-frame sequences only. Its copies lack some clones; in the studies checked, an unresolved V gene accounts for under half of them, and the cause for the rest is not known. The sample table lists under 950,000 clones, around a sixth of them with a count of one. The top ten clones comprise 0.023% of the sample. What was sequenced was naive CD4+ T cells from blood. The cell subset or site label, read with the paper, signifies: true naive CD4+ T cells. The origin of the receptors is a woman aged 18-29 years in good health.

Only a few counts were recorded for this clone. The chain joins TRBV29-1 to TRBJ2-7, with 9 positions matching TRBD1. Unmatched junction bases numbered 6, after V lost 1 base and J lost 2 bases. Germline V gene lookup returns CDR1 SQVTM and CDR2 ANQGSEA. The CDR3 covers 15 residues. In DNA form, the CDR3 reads TGCAGCGTTGAAGGCCCCGGGACAGGGACCTACGAGCAGTACTTC. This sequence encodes CSVEGPGTGTYEQYF.

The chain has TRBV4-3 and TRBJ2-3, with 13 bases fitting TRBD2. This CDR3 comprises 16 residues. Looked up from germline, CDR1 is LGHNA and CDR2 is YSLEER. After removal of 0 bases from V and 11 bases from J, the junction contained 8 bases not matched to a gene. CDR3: CASSQERGLAGARQYF. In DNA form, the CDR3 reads TGCGCCAGCAGCCAAGAAAGAGGACTAGCGGGAGCCCGGCAGTATTTT.

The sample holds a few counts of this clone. CDR3 amino acids: CASSLHYEQYF. For the CDR3, the DNA is TGTGCCAGCAGTTTGCACTACGAGCAGTACTTC. The chain has TRBV28 and TRBJ2-7; the D is unclear. Germline values: CDR1 MDHEN, CDR2 SYDVKM. The CDR3 is made up of 11 amino acids. Trimming cost V 3 bases and J 3 bases, with 3 bases left between them.

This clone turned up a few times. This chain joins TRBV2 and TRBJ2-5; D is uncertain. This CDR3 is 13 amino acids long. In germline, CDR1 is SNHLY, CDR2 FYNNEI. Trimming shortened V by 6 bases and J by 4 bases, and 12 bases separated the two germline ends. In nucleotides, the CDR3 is TGTGCCAGCAGAGCAGACATCCCAGAGACCCAGTACTTC. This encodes CASRADIPETQYF.

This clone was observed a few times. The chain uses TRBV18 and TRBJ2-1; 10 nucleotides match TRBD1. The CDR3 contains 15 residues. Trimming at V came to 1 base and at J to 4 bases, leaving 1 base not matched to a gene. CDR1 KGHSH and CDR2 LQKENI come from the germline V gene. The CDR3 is CASSPRDRGYNEQFF. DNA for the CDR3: TGTGCCAGCTCACCACGGGACAGGGGATACAATGAGCAGTTCTTC.

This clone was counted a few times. DNA of the CDR3: TGTGCCAGCAGCCCCCAGGGGGGGTTCTCCTACGAGCAGTACTTC. Its translation: CASSPQGGFSYEQYF. This sequence joins TRBV11-2 and TRBJ2-7, with D perhaps assigned TRBD1 or TRBD2 (7 bases each). V lost 5 bases and J lost 0, with 14 bases in between. This CDR3 is built from 15 residues. Germline values: CDR1 SGHAT, CDR2 FQNNGV.

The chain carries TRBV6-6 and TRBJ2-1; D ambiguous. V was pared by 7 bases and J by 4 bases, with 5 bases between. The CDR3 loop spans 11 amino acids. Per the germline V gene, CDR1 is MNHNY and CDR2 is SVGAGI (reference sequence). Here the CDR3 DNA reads TGTGCCAGCATGGGGTACAATGAGCAGTTCTTC. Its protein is CASMGYNEQFF.